This note documents a single T cell receptor beta chain sequence. This sample is part of a study of technical replicates of blood from a handful of donors. The table came from immunoSEQ multiplex PCR; TCRdb's copy has only in-frame clones and leaves some out. This sample has tens of thousands of clones, with around 95% found just once. The junction had 10 bases not matched to a gene; V was cut back by 7 bases and J by 0 bases. Looked up from germline, CDR1 is SGHRS and CDR2 is YFSETQ. The CDR3 totals 16 residues. Specimen: T cells isolated from PBMCs. The TCR sequence derives from a human donor in good health. This sequence joins TRBV5-1 and TRBJ2-1, with 7 bases matching TRBD1. This chain's CDR3 is CASPIQGKGSYNEQFF. For the CDR3, the DNA is TGCGCCAGCCCGATACAGGGGAAGGGCTCCTACAATGAGCAGTTCTTC.